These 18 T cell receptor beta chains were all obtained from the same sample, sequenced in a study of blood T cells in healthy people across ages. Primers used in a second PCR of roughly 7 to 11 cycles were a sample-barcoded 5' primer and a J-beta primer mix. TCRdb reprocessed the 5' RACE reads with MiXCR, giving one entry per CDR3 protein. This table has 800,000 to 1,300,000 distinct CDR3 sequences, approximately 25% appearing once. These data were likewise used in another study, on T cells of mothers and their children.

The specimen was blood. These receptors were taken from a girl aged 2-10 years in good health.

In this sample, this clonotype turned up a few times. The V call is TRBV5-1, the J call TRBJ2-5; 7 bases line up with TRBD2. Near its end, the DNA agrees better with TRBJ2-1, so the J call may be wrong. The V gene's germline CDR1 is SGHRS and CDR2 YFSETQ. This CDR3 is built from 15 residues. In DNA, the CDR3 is TGCGCCAGCAGCTTGGCCTACGGACCGGGGGGTGAGCAGTTCTTC. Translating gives CASSLAYGPGGEQFF.

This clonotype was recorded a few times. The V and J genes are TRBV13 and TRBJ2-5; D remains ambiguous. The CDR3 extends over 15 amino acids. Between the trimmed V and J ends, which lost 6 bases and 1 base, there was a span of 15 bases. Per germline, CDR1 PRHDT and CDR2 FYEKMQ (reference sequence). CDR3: CASSSRPKGQETQYF. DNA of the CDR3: TGTGCCAGCAGTTCCAGGCCCAAGGGCCAAGAGACCCAGTACTTC.

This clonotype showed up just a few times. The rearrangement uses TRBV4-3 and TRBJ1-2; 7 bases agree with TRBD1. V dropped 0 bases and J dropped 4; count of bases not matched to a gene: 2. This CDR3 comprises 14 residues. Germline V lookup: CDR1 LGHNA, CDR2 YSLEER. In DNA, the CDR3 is TGCGCCAGCAGCCAAGAACAGGGGCCCTATGGCTACACCTTC. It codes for CASSQEQGPYGYTF.

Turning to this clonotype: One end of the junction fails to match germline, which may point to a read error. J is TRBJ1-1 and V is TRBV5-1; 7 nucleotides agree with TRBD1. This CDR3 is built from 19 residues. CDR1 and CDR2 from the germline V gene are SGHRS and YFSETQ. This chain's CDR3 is CASSLGYEGARSVNAEAFF. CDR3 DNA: TGCGCCAGCAGCTTGGGTTACGAGGGGGCGAGATCAGTGAACGCTGAAGCTTTCTTT.

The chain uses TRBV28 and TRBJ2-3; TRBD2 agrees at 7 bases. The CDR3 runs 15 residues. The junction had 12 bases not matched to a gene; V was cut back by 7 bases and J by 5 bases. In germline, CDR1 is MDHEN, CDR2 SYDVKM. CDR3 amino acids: CASIPGRARGDTQYF. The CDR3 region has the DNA TGTGCCAGCATCCCGGGGAGGGCCCGGGGAGATACGCAGTATTTT.

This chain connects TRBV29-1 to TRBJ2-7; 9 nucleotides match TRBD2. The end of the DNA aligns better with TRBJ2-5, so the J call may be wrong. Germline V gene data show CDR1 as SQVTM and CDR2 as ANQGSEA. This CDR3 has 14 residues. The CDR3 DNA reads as TGCAGCGTTGATCTAGCGGGATATCAAGAGACCCAGTACTTC. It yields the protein CSVDLAGYQETQYF.

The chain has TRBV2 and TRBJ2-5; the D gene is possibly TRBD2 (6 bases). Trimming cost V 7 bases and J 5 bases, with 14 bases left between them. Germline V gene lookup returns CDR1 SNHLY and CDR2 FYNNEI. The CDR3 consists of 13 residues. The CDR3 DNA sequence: TGTGCCAGCAACAGACTAGTTACTGAGACCCAGTACTTC. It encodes CASNRLVTETQYF.

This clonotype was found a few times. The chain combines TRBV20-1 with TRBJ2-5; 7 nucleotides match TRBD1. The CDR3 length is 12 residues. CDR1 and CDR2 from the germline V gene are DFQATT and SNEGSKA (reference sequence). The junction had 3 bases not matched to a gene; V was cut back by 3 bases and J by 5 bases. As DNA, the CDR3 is TGCAGTGCTAGCGGGACAGATGAGACCCAGTACTTC. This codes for CSASGTDETQYF.

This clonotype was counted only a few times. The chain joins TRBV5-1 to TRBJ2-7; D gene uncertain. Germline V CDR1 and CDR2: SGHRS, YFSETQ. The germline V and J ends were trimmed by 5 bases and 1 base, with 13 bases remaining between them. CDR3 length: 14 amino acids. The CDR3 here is CASRPAVMSYEQYF. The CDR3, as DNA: TGCGCCAGCAGACCGGCGGTGATGTCCTACGAGCAGTACTTC.

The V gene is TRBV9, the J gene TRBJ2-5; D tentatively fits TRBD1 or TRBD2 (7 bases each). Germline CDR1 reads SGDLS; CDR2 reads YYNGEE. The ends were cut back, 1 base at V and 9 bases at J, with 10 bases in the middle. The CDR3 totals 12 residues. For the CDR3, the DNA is TGTGCCAGCAGCGTACAGGGGGGGGCCCAGTACTTC. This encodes CASSVQGGAQYF.

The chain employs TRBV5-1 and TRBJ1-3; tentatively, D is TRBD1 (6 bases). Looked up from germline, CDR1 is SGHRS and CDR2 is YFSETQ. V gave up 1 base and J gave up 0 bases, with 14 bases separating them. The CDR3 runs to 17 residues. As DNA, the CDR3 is TGCGCCAGCAGCTTGTTTGCGACAGGCGACTCTGGAAACACCATATATTTT. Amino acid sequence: CASSLFATGDSGNTIYF.

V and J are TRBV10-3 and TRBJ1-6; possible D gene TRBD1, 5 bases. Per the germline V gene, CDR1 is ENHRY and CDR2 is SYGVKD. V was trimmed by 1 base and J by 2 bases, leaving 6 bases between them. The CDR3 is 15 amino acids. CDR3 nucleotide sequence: TGTGCCATCAGTGAGTGGGGCGCCTATAATTCACCCCTCCACTTT. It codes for CAISEWGAYNSPLHF.

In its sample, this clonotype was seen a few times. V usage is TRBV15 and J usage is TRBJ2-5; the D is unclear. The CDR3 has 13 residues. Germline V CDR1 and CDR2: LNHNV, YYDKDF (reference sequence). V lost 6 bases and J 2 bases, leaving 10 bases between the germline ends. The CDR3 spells CATRRQGQETQYF. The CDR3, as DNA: TGTGCCACCAGGCGGCAAGGGCAAGAGACCCAGTACTTC.

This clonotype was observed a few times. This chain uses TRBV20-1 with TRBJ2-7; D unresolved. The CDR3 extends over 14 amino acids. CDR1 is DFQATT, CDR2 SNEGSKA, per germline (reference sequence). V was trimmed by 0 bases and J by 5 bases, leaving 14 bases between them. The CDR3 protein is CSARDLVGINEQYF. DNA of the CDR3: TGCAGTGCTAGAGATCTTGTGGGAATTAACGAGCAGTACTTC.

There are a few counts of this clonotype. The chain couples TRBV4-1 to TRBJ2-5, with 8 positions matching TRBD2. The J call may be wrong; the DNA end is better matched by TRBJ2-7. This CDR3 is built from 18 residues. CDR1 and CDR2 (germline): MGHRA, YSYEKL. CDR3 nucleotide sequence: TGCGCCAGCAGCCAAGGTTTGGCACTAGCGGCCCCTACCTACGAGCAGTACTTC. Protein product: CASSQGLALAAPTYEQYF.

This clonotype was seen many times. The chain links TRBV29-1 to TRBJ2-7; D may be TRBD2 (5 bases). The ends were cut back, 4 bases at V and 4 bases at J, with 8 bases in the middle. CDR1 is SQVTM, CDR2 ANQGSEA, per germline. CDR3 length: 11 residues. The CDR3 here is CSVVRGYEQYF. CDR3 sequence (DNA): TGCAGCGTTGTGCGAGGGTACGAGCAGTACTTC.

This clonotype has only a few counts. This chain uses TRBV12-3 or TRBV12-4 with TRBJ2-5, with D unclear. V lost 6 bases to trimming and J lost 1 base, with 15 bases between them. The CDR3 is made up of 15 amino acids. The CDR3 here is CASSRSVGSQETQYF. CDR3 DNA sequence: TGTGCCAGCAGCCGATCGGTGGGCTCCCAAGAGACCCAGTACTTC.

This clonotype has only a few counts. The CDR3 here is CATQIGAGVGLNTGELFF. The CDR3, as DNA: TGTGCCACCCAAATCGGAGCGGGAGTGGGGCTTAACACCGGGGAGCTGTTTTTT. The chain links TRBV24-1 to TRBJ2-2; TRBD2 aligns across 8 bases. The germline V gene has CDR1 KGHDR and CDR2 SFDVKD. There are 18 residues in the CDR3. With V trimmed by 9 bases and J by 2 bases, 16 bases remained unmatched.